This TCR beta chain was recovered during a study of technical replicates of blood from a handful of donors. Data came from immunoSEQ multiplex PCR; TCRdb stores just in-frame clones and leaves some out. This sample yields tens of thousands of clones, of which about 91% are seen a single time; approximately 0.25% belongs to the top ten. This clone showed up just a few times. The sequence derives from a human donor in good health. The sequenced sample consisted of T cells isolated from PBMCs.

The CDR3 nucleotides read TGTGCCAGCAGCTTACAGGGGGTGGGAAACACCGGGGAGCTGTTTTTT. Its translation is CASSLQGVGNTGELFF. The chain employs TRBV7-8 and TRBJ2-2; 7 positions match TRBD1. There are 16 residues in the CDR3. Germline V gives CDR1 SGHVS, CDR2 FQNEAQ. J lost 2 bases, V lost 2 bases, and 5 bases had no gene match.